The 24 T cell receptor beta chains below come from one sample, sequenced in a study of shared clonotypes between healthy human individuals. The data were produced by immunoSEQ multiplex PCR, yet TCRdb's version contains in-frame clones alone and is incomplete. This table has about 1.4 million clones, roughly 96% appearing once. Source material: naive CD4+ T cells sorted from blood. Regarding subset: CD45RA+ positively selected. The receptors derive from a man aged 25 to 45 in good health.

This clone was seen only a few times. The V gene is TRBV7-9, the J gene TRBJ2-7; D call uncertain. Germline CDR1 and CDR2: SEHNR and FQNEAQ (reference sequence). This CDR3 is 12 amino acids long. V was cut by 1 base and J by 4 bases, with 5 bases left in between. CDR3: CASSLDKYEQYF. The CDR3 DNA reads TGTGCCAGCAGCTTAGACAAATACGAGCAGTACTTC.

As concerns this clone: Other DNA sequences in this specimen translate into the identical CDR3. The rearrangement joins TRBV7-9 to TRBJ2-7, with D perhaps matching TRBD2 (6 bases). The CDR3 is 14 residues long. The V end was cut by 1 base, the J end by 0 bases, with 7 bases between. Germline V CDR1 and CDR2: SEHNR, FQNEAQ (reference sequence). For the CDR3, the DNA is TGTGCCAGCAGCTTAGAGGGACTCTCCTACGAGCAGTACTTC. It yields the protein CASSLEGLSYEQYF.

The V gene is TRBV4-2, the J gene TRBJ1-5, with D unclear. Germline V lookup: CDR1 LGHNA, CDR2 YNFKEQ. V was clipped by 2 bases and J by 1 base, with 9 bases between them. This CDR3 has 15 amino acids. CDR3 amino acids: CASSQRTGSNQPQHF. CDR3 bases: TGTGCCAGCAGCCAACGCACGGGCAGCAATCAGCCCCAGCATTTT.

V is TRBV28 and J is TRBJ2-3, with D perhaps TRBD2 (5 bases). Germline loops: CDR1 MDHEN, CDR2 SYDVKM. Trimming shortened V by 8 bases and J by 8 bases, and 14 bases separated the two germline ends. This CDR3 is built from 12 residues. CDR3 residues: CASLAPRGTQYF. CDR3 DNA sequence: TGTGCCAGCCTCGCCCCCCGGGGTACGCAGTATTTT.

This chain links TRBV11-2 with TRBJ2-1, with TRBD2 matching 15 bases. Germline CDR1 is SGHAT and CDR2 is FQNNGV. With V trimmed by 1 base and J by 2 bases, 3 bases remained unmatched. The CDR3 runs to 18 residues. The CDR3 region has the DNA TGTGCCAGCAGCTTAGTTGGACTAGCGGGAGGGCCCTACAATGAGCAGTTCTTC. Translation: CASSLVGLAGGPYNEQFF.

This chain connects TRBV6-1 to TRBJ2-5, with D possibly being TRBD2 (6 bases). Trimming pared 6 bases from V and 3 bases from J, leaving 17 bases between. The CDR3 runs 15 residues. Germline V gene sequence: CDR1 MNHNS, CDR2 SASEGT. The CDR3 here is CASSPRWRDEETQYF. The CDR3, as DNA: TGTGCCAGCAGCCCCCGGTGGAGGGACGAAGAGACCCAGTACTTC.

This sequence joins TRBV18 and TRBJ2-2; D is undetermined. Germline values: CDR1 KGHSH, CDR2 LQKENI. The CDR3 totals 14 residues. Trimming shortened V by 2 bases and J by 6 bases, and 10 bases separated the two germline ends. CDR3 residues: CASSPNSLAGELFF. CDR3 coding DNA: TGTGCCAGCTCACCAAACTCTTTGGCCGGGGAGCTGTTTTTT.

This CDR3 reads CASSFGGEKLFF. The DNA of the CDR3 is TGCGCCAGCAGCTTTGGGGGTGAAAAACTGTTTTTT. The genes are TRBV5-1 and TRBJ1-4; D is perhaps TRBD1 (5 bases). Germline-derived CDR1 and CDR2 are SGHRS and YFSETQ. V was pared by 2 bases and J by 7 bases, with 6 bases between. CDR3 length: 12 amino acids.

The chain couples TRBV6-6 to TRBJ1-2; 7 bases fit TRBD1. Trimming at V came to 6 bases and at J to 4 bases, leaving 5 bases not matched to a gene. The germline gives CDR1 MNHNY, CDR2 SVGAGI (reference sequence). The CDR3 is 13 residues long. The CDR3 is CASSSRQGYGYTF. CDR3 nucleotide sequence: TGTGCCAGCAGCTCGAGACAGGGCTATGGCTACACCTTC.

This sequence joins TRBV7-3 and TRBJ2-2; D may be TRBD2 (5 bases). The CDR3 has 16 amino acids. V lost 5 bases to trimming and J lost 0 bases, with 13 bases between them. CDR1 SGHTA and CDR2 FQGTGA come from the germline V gene. The CDR3 nucleotides read TGTGCCAGCAGCCCACTAGGGCTTACGAACACCGGGGAGCTGTTTTTT. This codes for CASSPLGLTNTGELFF.

The chain links TRBV11-3 to TRBJ2-1, with 9 bases that match TRBD2. With 3 bases clipped from V and 4 bases from J, the junction kept 4 bases outside the gene matches. The CDR3 is made up of 15 amino acids. Germline-derived CDR1 and CDR2 are SGHNT and YENEEA. The CDR3, as DNA: TGTGCCAGCAGCTTGGGCGGGAGGGTATACAATGAGCAGTTCTTC. Translation gives CASSLGGRVYNEQFF.

The chain has TRBV9 and TRBJ1-2; no reliable D call. The V end lost 4 bases, the J end lost 6 bases, and 16 bases lay between the germline ends. The CDR3 runs 14 residues. Germline V CDR1 and CDR2: SGDLS, YYNGEE. CDR3 in amino acids: CASSPQTGPHGYTF. In DNA, the CDR3 is TGTGCCAGCAGCCCCCAGACCGGACCTCATGGCTACACCTTC.

This clone was observed a handful of times. The same CDR3 arises from other DNA sequences in this sample as well. The chain combines TRBV29-1 with TRBJ2-3; D call uncertain. V was shortened by 0 bases and J by 3 bases, with 4 bases between the two germline ends. The CDR3 spans 12 residues. The germline V gene has CDR1 SQVTM and CDR2 ANQGSEA. DNA of the CDR3: TGCAGCGTTGAAGACGGAACAGATACGCAGTATTTT. It yields the protein CSVEDGTDTQYF.

The chain carries TRBV27 and TRBJ2-3; 7 positions match TRBD2. The CDR3 covers 15 residues. V lost 3 bases, J lost 2 bases, and 5 bases stayed unmatched. Germline V lookup: CDR1 MNHEY, CDR2 SMNVEV (reference sequence). CDR3 in amino acids: CASSFLAASTDTQYF. The CDR3 DNA is TGTGCCAGCAGTTTTCTAGCGGCCTCCACAGATACGCAGTATTTT.

This chain joins TRBV7-9 and TRBJ2-2; a weak D match, TRBD1 (6 bases). V lost 1 base and J lost 3, with 15 bases in between. This CDR3 has 17 residues. Germline V lookup: CDR1 SEHNR, CDR2 FQNEAQ (reference sequence). The CDR3, as DNA: TGTGCCAGCAGCTTAGAGTCTTTACAGGGCTACACCGGGGAGCTGTTTTTT. Its protein product is CASSLESLQGYTGELFF.

The chain combines TRBV6-6 with TRBJ2-3; 7 positions match TRBD1. The length of the CDR3 is 16 residues. The germline gives CDR1 MNHNY, CDR2 SVGAGI (reference sequence). V lost 0 bases, J lost 0 bases, and 3 bases stayed unmatched. The CDR3 DNA is TGTGCCAGCAGTTACTCAGACAGGGAGAGCACAGATACGCAGTATTTT. This sequence encodes CASSYSDRESTDTQYF.

This sequence joins TRBV7-9 and TRBJ2-7; 8 bases fit TRBD1. This CDR3 spans 14 amino acids. Germline V lookup: CDR1 SEHNR, CDR2 FQNEAQ (reference sequence). V lost 4 bases to trimming and J lost 5 bases; unmatched junction nucleotides: 7. The CDR3 spells CASSSWTGRDEQYF. Written as DNA, the CDR3 is TGTGCCAGCAGCTCCTGGACAGGGCGCGACGAGCAGTACTTC. The full variable domain, in which reference TRBV7-9 and TRBJ2-7 provide the parts outside the CDR3, is DTGVSQNPRHKITKRGQNVTFRCDPISEHNRLYWYRQTLGQGPEFLTYFQNEAQLEKSRLLSDRFSAERPKGSFSTLEIQRTEQGDSAMYLCASSSWTGRDEQYFGPGTRLTVT.

Concerning this clone: Other DNA sequences in the same sample also yield this CDR3. The chain joins TRBV5-4 to TRBJ2-1; D is unresolved. The CDR3 has 13 amino acids. The germline gives CDR1 SGHNT, CDR2 YYREEE (reference sequence). The V gene lost 1 base and the J gene lost 8 bases, with 10 bases spanning the gap. The CDR3 nucleotides are TGTGCCAGCAGCTTGCCCTCTAGGGATGAGCAGTTCTTC. Its translation: CASSLPSRDEQFF.

The chain carries TRBV7-8 and TRBJ1-1; D is undetermined. V was pared by 1 base and J by 8 bases, with 14 bases between. This CDR3 has 14 amino acids. Germline V lookup: CDR1 SGHVS, CDR2 FQNEAQ. CDR3 nucleotides: TGTGCCAGCAGCTTAGAAGGCACCCGGGCCGAAGCTTTCTTT. Translation: CASSLEGTRAEAFF.

This sequence joins TRBV9 and TRBJ2-3; D is perhaps TRBD2 (6 bases). The V gene's germline CDR1 is SGDLS and CDR2 YYNGEE. V lost 4 bases to trimming and J lost 1 base, with 16 bases between them. The CDR3 loop spans 16 amino acids. The CDR3 region has the DNA TGTGCCAGCAGCTCCCGTGGGGCTAGCGGCACAGATACGCAGTATTTT. Amino acids: CASSSRGASGTDTQYF.

This rearrangement joins TRBV25-1 to TRBJ1-5; 7 bases are shared with TRBD1. Germline CDR1 MGHDK, CDR2 SYGVNS. V shed 4 bases, J shed 1 base, and the junction held 4 bases outside the gene matches. CDR3 length: 15 amino acids. The CDR3 here is CASSAAGQSNQPQHF. In nucleotides, the CDR3 is TGTGCCAGCAGTGCCGCGGGACAGAGCAATCAGCCCCAGCATTTT.

The gene calls are TRBV6-1 and TRBJ1-1; D ambiguous. This CDR3 has 13 residues. Trimming left V 2 bases short and J 0 bases short, with 4 bases between. CDR1 is MNHNS, CDR2 SASEGT, per germline. CDR3 nucleotides: TGTGCCAGCAGTGAACACCTGAACACTGAAGCTTTCTTT. Its translation is CASSEHLNTEAFF.

The chain links TRBV2 to TRBJ1-3, with D unclear. V was clipped by 1 base and J by 2 bases, with 12 bases between them. Germline V CDR1 and CDR2: SNHLY, FYNNEI. The CDR3 sequence is 16 residues long. The CDR3 is CASSEGGGLTGNTIYF. The CDR3 DNA is TGTGCCAGCAGTGAAGGTGGAGGGCTAACTGGAAACACCATATATTTT.

V gene TRBV5-6 combines with J gene TRBJ2-2, with D possibly TRBD1 on 5 matching bases. Germline V gene sequence: CDR1 SGHDT, CDR2 YYEEEE. This CDR3 contains 15 residues. V dropped 4 bases and J dropped 4 bases, with 14 bases sitting between them. CDR3 bases: TGTGCCAGCAGCCCCGGACCACAGGCCACCGGGGAGCTGTTTTTT. Its protein product is CASSPGPQATGELFF.